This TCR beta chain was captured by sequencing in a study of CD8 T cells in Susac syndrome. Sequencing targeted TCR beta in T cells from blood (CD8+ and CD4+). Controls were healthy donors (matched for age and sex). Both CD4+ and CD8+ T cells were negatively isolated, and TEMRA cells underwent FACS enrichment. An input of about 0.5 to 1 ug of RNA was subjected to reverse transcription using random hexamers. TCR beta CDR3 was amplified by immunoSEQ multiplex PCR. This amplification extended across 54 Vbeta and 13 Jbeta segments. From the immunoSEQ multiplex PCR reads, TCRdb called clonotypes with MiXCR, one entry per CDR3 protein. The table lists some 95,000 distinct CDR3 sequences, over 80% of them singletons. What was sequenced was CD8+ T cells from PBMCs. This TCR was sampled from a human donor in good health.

Written as DNA, the CDR3 is TGTGCCAGCCCCCTGGCTAGCGAGGGGGAGCAGTACTTC. This sequence encodes CASPLASEGEQYF. The genes are TRBV12-3 or TRBV12-4 and TRBJ2-7, with D possibly being TRBD2 (6 bases). CDR3 size: 13 residues. The V and J ends lost 8 bases and 7 bases respectively, with 18 bases between them.